The rows below give T cell receptor beta chains drawn from one sample of a study of cytomegalovirus exposure and HLA in healthy donors. The method was immunoSEQ multiplex PCR; TCRdb's version includes in-frame clones alone and lacks a portion of them. This sample contains around 50,000 clones. What was sequenced was PBMCs. The receptors here all came from a woman aged 40 to 49 in good health and CMV-seronegative. CDR3s include the opening cysteine and the closing phenylalanine or tryptophan. A D gene is named only where the DNA matches it firmly. The size field is filled for only some rows; it gives once, few, many or a size class.

j_call d_call clone_size v_call cdr3_aa cdr3_nt
TRBJ2-7 . . TRBV27 CASSHPGNEQYF TGTGCCAGCAGCCATCCGGGGAACGAGCAGTACTTC
TRBJ2-2 . medium-sized TRBV27 CASQLSTGGELFF TGTGCCAGCCAACTTAGTACAGGCGGGGAGCTGTTTTTT
TRBJ1-1 . . TRBV18 CASSPPETRGTEAFF TGTGCCAGCTCACCACCCGAAACAAGGGGAACTGAAGCTTTCTTT
TRBJ2-7 . . TRBV2 CASSEFSGQEQYF TGTGCCAGCAGTGAATTTTCTGGGCAGGAGCAGTACTTC
TRBJ2-3 TRBD2 . TRBV13 CASSSLAGGVTDTQYF TGTGCCAGCAGCTCACTAGCGGGAGGGGTCACAGATACGCAGTATTTT
TRBJ2-1 . . TRBV20-1 CSAKLANEQFF TGCAGTGCTAAACTAGCAAATGAGCAGTTCTTC
TRBJ1-1 . . TRBV28 CASSLVGTEDFF TGTGCCAGCAGTTTGGTGGGGACTGAAGATTTCTTT
TRBJ2-5 TRBD2 . TRBV5-1 CASKVGNSGNFGETQYF TGCGCCAGCAAAGTCGGGAATAGCGGGAATTTTGGCGAGACCCAGTACTTC
TRBJ1-2 TRBD1 medium-sized TRBV28 CASSLDRRLEGYTF TGTGCCAGCAGTTTGGACAGGCGATTAGAAGGCTACACCTTC
TRBJ2-7 . . TRBV5-1 CASSPQAHEQYF TGCGCCAGCAGCCCTCAGGCTCACGAGCAGTACTTC
TRBJ1-3 . . TRBV29-1 CSVVVSGNTIYF TGCAGCGTTGTCGTCTCTGGAAACACCATATATTTT
TRBJ2-7 . . TRBV7-2 CASSLAGRELSYEQYF TGTGCCAGCAGCTTAGCGGGCAGGGAACTCTCCTACGAGCAGTACTTC
TRBJ2-1 . . TRBV18 CASSLVVVAGSNEQFF TGTGCCAGCTCACTCGTGGTGGTCGCGGGAAGCAATGAGCAGTTCTTC
TRBJ2-7 . . TRBV5-1 CASSFSFMSSYEQYF TGCGCCAGCAGCTTTTCTTTCATGAGTTCCTACGAGCAGTACTTC
TRBJ1-2 . . TRBV30 CACPSDRLYYGYTF TGTGCCTGCCCTTCGGACAGACTCTACTATGGTTACACCTTC
TRBJ2-5 . . TRBV6-6 CASSWGPEGETQYF TGTGCCAGCAGTTGGGGCCCGGAGGGGGAGACCCAGTACTTC
TRBJ1-3 . . TRBV30 CAWMGALITGTSSGNTIYF TGTGCCTGGATGGGGGCCCTGATTACAGGGACGAGCTCTGGAAACACCATATATTTT
TRBJ1-6 . . TRBV7-9 CASSLGGLNSPLHF TGTGCCAGCAGCTTAGGCGGACTGAATTCACCCCTCCACTTT
TRBJ2-5 . . TRBV19 CASSIVYGPAGAETQYF TGTGCCAGTAGTATAGTGTATGGACCAGCAGGGGCAGAGACCCAGTACTTC
TRBJ1-6 . . TRBV7-3 CASSLDSNSPLHF TGTGCCAGCAGCTTGGACAGTAATTCACCCCTCCACTTT
TRBJ1-2 TRBD1 . TRBV7-8 CASSLRGRTGEGYTF TGTGCCAGCAGCCTCAGGGGCCGGACAGGGGAGGGCTACACCTTC
TRBJ2-2 . . TRBV6-5 CASSYSQGGTGELFF TGTGCCAGCAGTTACAGTCAGGGGGGCACCGGGGAGCTGTTTTTT
TRBJ1-2 . . TRBV28 CASKKTEGYYGYTF TGTGCCAGCAAGAAAACGGAGGGGTACTATGGCTACACCTTC
TRBJ1-6 TRBD1 . TRBV13 CASSFIHQGAQNSPLHF TGTGCCAGCAGCTTTATTCACCAGGGGGCGCAGAATTCACCCCTCCACTTT
TRBJ2-7 . . TRBV18 CASSPTTRLGYEQYF TGTGCCAGCTCACCGACGACTAGACTCGGCTACGAGCAGTACTTC
TRBJ1-1 TRBD1 . TRBV15 CATSSTGVGTEAFF TGTGCCACCAGCTCAACAGGGGTAGGCACTGAAGCTTTCTTT
TRBJ2-7 . . TRBV6-1 CASSVERGQYEQYF TGTGCCAGCAGTGTAGAAAGGGGCCAGTACGAGCAGTACTTC
TRBJ2-5 . . TRBV30 CAWGRQETQYF TGTGCCTGGGGGCGCCAAGAGACCCAGTACTTC
TRBJ1-5 TRBD1 . TRBV18 CASSHDRGGNQPQHF TGTGCCAGCTCACACGACAGGGGCGGAAATCAGCCCCAGCATTTT
TRBJ2-2 TRBD1 . TRBV7-6 CASSATGGKAGELFF TGTGCCAGCAGCGCGACAGGGGGGAAGGCCGGGGAGCTGTTTTTT
TRBJ1-2 TRBD1 . TRBV7-2 CASSPVTGGSYGYTF TGTGCCAGCAGCCCCGTGACAGGGGGGAGCTATGGCTACACCTTC
TRBJ2-3 . . TRBV27 CASRPLATSTDTQYF TGTGCCAGTCGACCCCTAGCGACTAGCACAGATACGCAGTATTTT
TRBJ2-1 TRBD1 . TRBV6-5 CASSYGTGSYNEQFF TGTGCCAGCAGTTATGGGACAGGATCCTACAATGAGCAGTTCTTC
TRBJ2-7 TRBD1 . TRBV5-1 CASSLGVQGAGTYYEQYF TGCGCCAGCAGCTTGGGGGTACAGGGGGCGGGGACGTACTACGAGCAGTACTTC
TRBJ2-7 TRBD1 . TRBV7-2 CASSPGQGIGKQYF TGTGCCAGCAGCCCTGGACAGGGGATCGGCAAGCAGTACTTC
TRBJ2-3 TRBD2 . TRBV27 CASSFYPSTSGSGPDTQYF TGTGCCAGCAGTTTTTACCCCTCGACTAGCGGGAGTGGGCCAGATACGCAGTATTTT
TRBJ2-6 . . TRBV19 CASSRTWAGSGANVLTF TGTGCCAGTAGCCGTACCTGGGCAGGGTCTGGGGCCAACGTCCTGACTTTC
TRBJ1-2 TRBD1 . TRBV6-6 CASSYQQGDVGYTF TGTGCCAGCAGTTACCAACAGGGGGACGTGGGCTACACCTTC
TRBJ2-7 . . TRBV27 CASSLGWGGRSSYEQYF TGTGCCAGCAGTCTGGGGTGGGGCGGCCGAAGCTCCTACGAGCAGTACTTC
TRBJ1-1 TRBD1 . TRBV30 CAWSVGIQGAEAFF TGTGCCTGGAGTGTGGGGATACAGGGGGCTGAAGCTTTCTTT
TRBJ1-1 . . TRBV15 CATSRDRGVGTEAFF TGTGCCACCAGCAGAGATCGCGGGGTGGGCACTGAAGCTTTCTTT
TRBJ2-1 . . TRBV6-5 CASSYPTGEQFF TGTGCCAGCAGTTACCCAACGGGAGAGCAGTTCTTC
TRBJ1-6 . . TRBV7-6 CASSLDSINSPLHF TGTGCCAGCAGCTTGGACAGTATTAATTCACCCCTCCACTTT